A single sample gave rise to the 27 T cell receptor beta chains below, sequenced in a study of T-cell memory formation after mild COVID-19. TCRdb re-analysed the 5' RACE reads in MiXCR, keeping a single row per CDR3 protein. The sample carries 400,000 to 500,000 distinct CDR3 sequences, more than 15% recorded once. The sequenced material came from PBMCs or a T cell subset sorted from them (not recorded which). The source of these receptors is a man younger than 35 who had mild COVID-19 (a few samples of this study predate the infection). Cell type and time point are not known.

The genes are TRBV29-1 and TRBJ1-1; D is undetermined. This CDR3 spans 13 amino acids. The V gene lost 8 bases and the J gene lost 0 bases, with 13 bases spanning the gap. Per germline, CDR1 SQVTM and CDR2 ANQGSEA. Here the CDR3 DNA reads TGCAGCTCAGGCAGGCTACTGAACACTGAAGCTTTCTTT. It translates to CSSGRLLNTEAFF.

This clonotype was observed a handful of times. This chain joins TRBV5-4 and TRBJ2-1; no firm D call. V was clipped by 1 base and J by 6 bases, with 5 bases between them. There are 12 residues in the CDR3. CDR1 is SGHNT, CDR2 YYREEE, per germline (reference sequence). The CDR3 DNA sequence: TGTGCCAGCAGCTTGTCAGTCAATGAGCAGTTCTTC. Amino acid sequence: CASSLSVNEQFF.

This clonotype was counted a few times. The chain couples TRBV5-6 to TRBJ2-5, with unresolved D. Trimming removed 3 bases at V and 5 bases at J, with 11 bases between. The length of the CDR3 is 13 residues. Germline-derived CDR1 and CDR2 are SGHDT and YYEEEE. The CDR3 DNA is TGTGCCAGCAGCTATAGAGGTGTTGAGACCCAGTACTTC. Translation: CASSYRGVETQYF.

This clonotype was seen only a few times. The chain couples TRBV9 to TRBJ1-3; D gene ambiguous. The ends were cut back, 2 bases at V and 2 bases at J, with 14 bases in the middle. CDR1 SGDLS and CDR2 YYNGEE come from the germline V gene. The CDR3 contains 16 residues. The CDR3 here is CASSVRQIAAGNTIYF. CDR3 nucleotides: TGTGCCAGCAGCGTCCGGCAAATAGCGGCTGGAAACACCATATATTTT. Combining the CDR3 with reference TRBV9 and TRBJ1-3 gives the whole variable domain DSGVTQTPKHLITATGQRVTLRCSPRSGDLSVYWYQQSLDQGLQFLIQYYNGEERAKGNILERFSAQQFPDLHSELNLSSLELGDSALYFCASSVRQIAAGNTIYFGEGSWLTVV.

The chain uses TRBV11-3 and TRBJ2-3; 9 nucleotides line up with TRBD1. Germline V gene data show CDR1 as SGHNT and CDR2 as YENEEA. The J segment lost 5 bases and the V segment lost 4 bases, leaving 7 bases of the junction unmatched. The CDR3 totals 15 residues. CDR3 amino acids: CASSSGQGLVDTQYF. The CDR3 DNA reads TGTGCCAGCAGCTCGGGACAGGGTTTGGTAGATACGCAGTATTTT.

The V and J genes are TRBV11-1 and TRBJ1-2; no reliable D call. This CDR3 is 13 amino acids long. V dropped 6 bases and J dropped 8 bases, with 16 bases sitting between them. CDR1 and CDR2 from the germline V gene are SGHAT and FQDESV (reference sequence). CDR3 protein: CASSISRTAGYTF. CDR3 coding DNA: TGTGCCAGCAGTATATCCCGGACGGCGGGCTACACCTTC.

This clonotype was seen a few times. The chain combines TRBV11-2 with TRBJ1-1, with TRBD1 identical over 9 bases. CDR3 size: 14 residues. Looked up from germline, CDR1 is SGHAT and CDR2 is FQNNGV. Trimming at V came to 3 bases and at J to 4 bases, leaving 3 bases not matched to a gene. The CDR3 spells CASSLGQGPTEAFF. The CDR3 region has the DNA TGTGCCAGCAGCTTGGGACAGGGCCCCACTGAAGCTTTCTTT.

This clonotype was counted many times. The chain employs TRBV7-2 and TRBJ2-1; D not certain. In germline, CDR1 is SGHTA, CDR2 FQGNSA. V was cut by 6 bases and J by 2 bases, with 14 bases left in between. CDR3 length: 15 residues. The CDR3 protein is CASSPLGGAYNEQFF. The CDR3 nucleotides read TGTGCCAGCAGTCCGCTGGGTGGGGCCTACAATGAGCAGTTCTTC.

The chain uses TRBV6-5 and TRBJ1-1; a weak D match, TRBD1 (6 bases). The CDR3 totals 12 residues. CDR1 is MNHEY and CDR2 is SVGAGI in the germline V gene. Trimming shortened V by 5 bases and J by 10 bases, and 14 bases separated the two germline ends. The CDR3 coding sequence is TGTGCCAGCAGTCCCGGCAGGGGATTAGCTTTCTTT. It codes for CASSPGRGLAFF.

This clonotype was detected only a few times. V is TRBV6-5 and J is TRBJ1-3, with TRBD1 identical over 8 bases. V gave up 5 bases and J gave up 3 bases; unmatched junction bases: 3. Germline CDR1 and CDR2: MNHEY and SVGAGI. The CDR3 contains 14 residues. CDR3 sequence reads: CASSPRGLGNTIYF. CDR3 coding DNA: TGTGCCAGCAGTCCCAGGGGGCTTGGAAACACCATATATTTT.

This clonotype was observed at least ten times. The chain employs TRBV5-1 and TRBJ1-1, with D perhaps TRBD1 (6 bases). V dropped 1 base and J dropped 6 bases, with 16 bases sitting between them. Germline V gives CDR1 SGHRS, CDR2 YFSETQ. This CDR3 region has 15 residues. CDR3 sequence reads: CASSLSAGEWAEAFF. DNA of the CDR3: TGCGCCAGCAGCTTGTCAGCAGGGGAATGGGCTGAAGCTTTCTTT. The variable domain in full, with the rest retrieved from reference TRBV5-1 and TRBJ1-1, is KAGVTQTPRYLIKTRGQQVTLSCSPISGHRSVSWYQQTPGQGLQFLFEYFSETQRNKGNFPGRFSGRQFSNSRSEMNVSTLELGDSALYLCASSLSAGEWAEAFFGQGTRLTVV.

The V call is TRBV14, the J call TRBJ1-1; no reliable D call. The germline V gene encodes CDR1 SGHDN and CDR2 FVKESK. V lost 6 bases and J 4 bases, leaving 6 bases between the germline ends. The CDR3 is 11 amino acids. CDR3 region: CASRKGTEAFF. The CDR3 region has the DNA TGTGCCAGCAGGAAGGGCACTGAAGCTTTCTTT.

The chain links TRBV7-2 to TRBJ2-5; D gene unclear. CDR3 length: 13 amino acids. The ends were cut back, 3 bases at V and 5 bases at J, with 10 bases in the middle. Per the germline V gene, CDR1 is SGHTA and CDR2 is FQGNSA. CDR3 region: CASSFSWAETQYF. CDR3 bases: TGTGCCAGCAGCTTTAGCTGGGCGGAGACCCAGTACTTC.

The chain recombines TRBV10-3 with TRBJ1-6; 12 nucleotides align to TRBD1. The germline V gene has CDR1 ENHRY and CDR2 SYGVKD. Trimming removed 8 bases from V and 10 bases from J; junction bases left unmatched: 6. The CDR3 spans 14 residues. This CDR3 is CAISGTGGGSPLHF. The CDR3 DNA reads as TGTGCCATCTCCGGGACAGGGGGCGGCTCACCCCTCCACTTT.

V and J are TRBV27 and TRBJ2-1; 9 bases fit TRBD2. The CDR3 runs to 16 residues. V was clipped by 3 bases and J by 2 bases; unmatched bases: 5. Germline-derived CDR1 and CDR2 are MNHEY and SMNVEV (reference sequence). CDR3 nucleotide sequence: TGTGCCAGCAGTTTGAGGGGCGGGGGGGCCTACAATGAGCAGTTCTTC. It yields the protein CASSLRGGGAYNEQFF.

V gene TRBV29-1 combines with J gene TRBJ2-3; a weak D match, TRBD1 (6 bases). Trimming removed 6 bases at V and 1 base at J, with 14 bases between. From germline, CDR1 is SQVTM and CDR2 ANQGSEA. The CDR3 runs 14 residues. In DNA form, the CDR3 reads TGCAGCGTATACCCAGGGGATGGCACAGATACGCAGTATTTT. Translation: CSVYPGDGTDTQYF.

The chain couples TRBV20-1 to TRBJ1-5, with TRBD1 matching over 9 bases. Trimming removed 1 base from V and 0 bases from J; junction bases left unmatched: 13. This CDR3 spans 19 amino acids. CDR1 DFQATT and CDR2 SNEGSKA come from the germline V gene (reference sequence). CDR3 amino acids: CSARGGQGTGPYSNQPQHF. CDR3 in DNA: TGCAGTGCTAGAGGCGGACAGGGGACAGGCCCATATAGCAATCAGCCCCAGCATTTT.

V is TRBV20-1 and J is TRBJ2-1; D gene ambiguous. The CDR3 has 14 amino acids. Between the trimmed V and J ends, which lost 1 base and 4 bases, there was a span of 11 bases. Per germline, CDR1 DFQATT and CDR2 SNEGSKA (reference sequence). CDR3 sequence reads: CSARGAVRYNEQFF. The DNA for the CDR3 is TGCAGTGCTAGAGGGGCAGTTCGATACAATGAGCAGTTCTTC.

This chain links TRBV7-9 with TRBJ2-3; 7 nucleotides line up with TRBD1. Germline V gene sequence: CDR1 SEHNR, CDR2 FQNEAQ (reference sequence). V lost 9 bases and J lost 3; bases outside the gene matches: 6. The CDR3 extends over 13 amino acids. The CDR3 DNA is TGTGCCAGTGGACAGGACGGGACAGATACGCAGTATTTT. Amino acids: CASGQDGTDTQYF.

The chain employs TRBV5-6 and TRBJ2-1; no definite D call. Trimming stripped 0 bases from V and 9 bases from J, with 10 bases between. This CDR3 has 13 residues. The germline CDR1 and CDR2 sequences are SGHDT and YYEEEE. The CDR3 sequence: CASSLGRPVEQFF. CDR3 nucleotide sequence: TGTGCCAGCAGCTTGGGGCGACCAGTTGAGCAGTTCTTC. The whole variable domain, remainder taken from reference TRBV5-6 and TRBJ2-1, is DAGVTQSPTHLIKTRGQQVTLRCSPKSGHDTVSWYQQALGQGPQFIFQYYEEEERQRGNFPDRFSGHQFPNYSSELNVNALLLGDSALYLCASSLGRPVEQFFGPGTRLTVL.

The genes are TRBV5-6 and TRBJ1-4; no definite D call. V lost 2 bases, J lost 6 bases, and 8 bases lay in between. This CDR3 contains 13 residues. The germline gives CDR1 SGHDT, CDR2 YYEEEE. CDR3 sequence reads: CASSFGAYEKLFF. As DNA, the CDR3 is TGTGCCAGCAGCTTCGGTGCCTATGAAAAACTGTTTTTT.

This chain joins TRBV4-1 and TRBJ2-4, with D perhaps TRBD2 (5 bases). The CDR3 totals 13 residues. Trimming stripped 3 bases from V and 8 bases from J, with 11 bases between. CDR1 and CDR2 from the germline V gene are MGHRA and YSYEKL. The CDR3 sequence: CASSQRVSDIQYF. For the CDR3, the DNA is TGCGCCAGCAGCCAGAGGGTCTCGGACATTCAGTACTTC.

The chain employs TRBV4-3 and TRBJ2-1, with a possible D match to TRBD2 (6 bases). Trimming cost V 1 base and J 5 bases, with 12 bases left between them. Germline CDR1 and CDR2: LGHNA and YSLEER. The CDR3 spans 15 residues. The CDR3 sequence: CASSQVEAGNNEQFF. The CDR3 coding sequence is TGCGCCAGCAGCCAAGTTGAGGCGGGGAACAATGAGCAGTTCTTC.

This clonotype was detected only a few times. This chain connects TRBV6-2 or TRBV6-3 to TRBJ1-5; TRBD1 matches 8 bases. The CDR3 has 14 amino acids. V gave up 7 bases and J gave up 7 bases; unmatched junction bases: 9. Germline lookup yields CDR1 MNHEY and CDR2 SVGEGT. CDR3 bases: TGTGCCAGCACCTTTGACAGGGGACTGCAGCCCCAGCATTTT. This gives the protein CASTFDRGLQPQHF.

The table lists this clonotype with many counts. This rearrangement joins TRBV5-6 to TRBJ2-7; 7 nucleotides match TRBD1. V lost 5 bases to trimming and J lost 0 bases; unmatched junction nucleotides: 11. Germline values: CDR1 SGHDT, CDR2 YYEEEE. This CDR3 spans 16 amino acids. For the CDR3, the DNA is TGTGCCAGCAGTACCCTCGGACAGGCCAGCTCCTACGAGCAGTACGTC. Its translation: CASSTLGQASSYEQYV.

A few counts support this clonotype. This sequence joins TRBV7-2 and TRBJ2-2, with no clear D. Germline CDR1 SGHTA, CDR2 FQGNSA. The CDR3 consists of 17 residues. Between the trimmed V and J ends, which lost 1 base and 1 base, there was a span of 13 bases. The CDR3 bases are TGTGCCAGCAGCTTAGTATTCCAGAGATTGAACACCGGGGAGCTGTTTTTT. As protein: CASSLVFQRLNTGELFF.

This clonotype was seen a few times. This chain uses TRBV5-1 with TRBJ1-6; weak D call: TRBD1 (6 bases). The V and J ends lost 0 bases and 10 bases respectively, with 14 bases between them. CDR1 is SGHRS and CDR2 is YFSETQ in the germline V gene. This CDR3 has 15 residues. In nucleotides, the CDR3 is TGCGCCAGCAGCTTGGATCCAGGGGTAAAGTCACCCCTCCACTTT. It yields the protein CASSLDPGVKSPLHF.